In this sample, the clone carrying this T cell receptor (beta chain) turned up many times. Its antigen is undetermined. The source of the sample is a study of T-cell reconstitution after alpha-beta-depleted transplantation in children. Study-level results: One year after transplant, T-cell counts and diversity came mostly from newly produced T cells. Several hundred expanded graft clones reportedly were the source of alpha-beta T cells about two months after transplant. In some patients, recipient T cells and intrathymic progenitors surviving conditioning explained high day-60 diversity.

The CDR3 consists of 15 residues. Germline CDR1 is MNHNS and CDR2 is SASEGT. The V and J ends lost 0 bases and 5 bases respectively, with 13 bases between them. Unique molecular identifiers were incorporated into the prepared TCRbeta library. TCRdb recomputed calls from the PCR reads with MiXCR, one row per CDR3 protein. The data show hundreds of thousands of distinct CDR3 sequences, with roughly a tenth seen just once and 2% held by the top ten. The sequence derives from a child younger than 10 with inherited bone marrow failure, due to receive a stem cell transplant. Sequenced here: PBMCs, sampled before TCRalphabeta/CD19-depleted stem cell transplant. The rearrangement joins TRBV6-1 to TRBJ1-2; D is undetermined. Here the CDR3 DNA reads TGTGCCAGCAGTGAAGCCCTGCTTGGGGTTTATGGCTACACCTTC. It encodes CASSEALLGVYGYTF.